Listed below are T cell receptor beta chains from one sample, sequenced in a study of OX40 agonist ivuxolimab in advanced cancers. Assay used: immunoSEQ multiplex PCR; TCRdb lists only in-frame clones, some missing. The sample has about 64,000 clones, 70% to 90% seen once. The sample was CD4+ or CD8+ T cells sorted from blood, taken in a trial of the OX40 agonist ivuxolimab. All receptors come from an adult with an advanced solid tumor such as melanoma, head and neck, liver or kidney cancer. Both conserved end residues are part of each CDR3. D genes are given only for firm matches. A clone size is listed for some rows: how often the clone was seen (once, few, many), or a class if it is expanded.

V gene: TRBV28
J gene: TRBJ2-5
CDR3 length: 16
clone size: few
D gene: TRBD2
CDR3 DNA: TGTGCCAGCAGTCACTCATGGGCAGCGGGGGGAGAGACCCAGTACTTC
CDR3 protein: CASSHSWAAGGETQYF

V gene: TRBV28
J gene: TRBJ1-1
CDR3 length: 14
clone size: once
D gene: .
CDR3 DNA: TGTGCCAGCAGTTCTTTCCGGGGGTACACTGAAGCTTTCTTT
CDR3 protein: CASSSFRGYTEAFF

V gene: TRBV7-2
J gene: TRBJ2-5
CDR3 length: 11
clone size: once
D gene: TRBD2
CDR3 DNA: TGTGCCGCAGCAAAGCGGGGGGGCCCACACTTC
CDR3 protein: CAAAKRGGPHF

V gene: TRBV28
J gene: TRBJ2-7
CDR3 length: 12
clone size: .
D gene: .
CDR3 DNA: TGTGCCAGCAGTTTCTTAGGGGGCGAGCAGTACTTC
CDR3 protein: CASSFLGGEQYF

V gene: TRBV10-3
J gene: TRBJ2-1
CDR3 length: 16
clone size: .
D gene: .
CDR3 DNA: TGTGCCATCAGTGAAAACTTGGCGACAGGAGACAATGAGCAGTTCTTC
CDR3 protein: CAISENLATGDNEQFF

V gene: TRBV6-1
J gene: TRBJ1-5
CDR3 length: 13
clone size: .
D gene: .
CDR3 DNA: TGTGCCAGCATGAGGAGGAGCGATCAGCCCCAGCATTTT
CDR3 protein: CASMRRSDQPQHF

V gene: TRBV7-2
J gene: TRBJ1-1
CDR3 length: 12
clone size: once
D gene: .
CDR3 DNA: TGTGCCAGCAGCCCCTCGCCTCCCCCGGCTTTCTTT
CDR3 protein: CASSPSPPPAFF

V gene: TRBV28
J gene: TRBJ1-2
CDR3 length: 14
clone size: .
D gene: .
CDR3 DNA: TGTGCCAGCAGTTCATACGAGGACAGCTATGGCTACACCTTC
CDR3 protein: CASSSYEDSYGYTF

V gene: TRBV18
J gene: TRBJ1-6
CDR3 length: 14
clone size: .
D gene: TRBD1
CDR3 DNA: TGTGCCAGCTCACCCGGGACAGGCGGTTCACCCCTCCACTTT
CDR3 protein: CASSPGTGGSPLHF

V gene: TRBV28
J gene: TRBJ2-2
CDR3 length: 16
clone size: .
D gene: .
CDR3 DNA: TGTGCCAGCAGACCTCCTGGGACACCGAGTACCGGGGAGCTGTTTTTT
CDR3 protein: CASRPPGTPSTGELFF

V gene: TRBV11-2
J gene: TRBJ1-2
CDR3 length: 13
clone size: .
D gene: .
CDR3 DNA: TGTGCCAGCAGCTTCACGGATAACTATGGCTACACCTTC
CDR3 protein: CASSFTDNYGYTF

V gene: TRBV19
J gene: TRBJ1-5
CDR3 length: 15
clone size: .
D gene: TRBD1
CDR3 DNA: TGTGCCAGTACCCGGACAGGAGATAGCAATCAGCCCCAGCATTTT
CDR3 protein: CASTRTGDSNQPQHF

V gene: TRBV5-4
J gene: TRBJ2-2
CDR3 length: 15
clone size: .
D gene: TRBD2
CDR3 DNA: TGTGCCAGCAGCCCGGGGGGGCATAACACCGGGGAGCTGTTTTTT
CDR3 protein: CASSPGGHNTGELFF

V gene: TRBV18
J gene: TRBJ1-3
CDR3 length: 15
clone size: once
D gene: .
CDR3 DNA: TGTGCCAGCTCACCCGGGGCCTTCTCTGGAAACACCATATATTTT
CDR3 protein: CASSPGAFSGNTIYF

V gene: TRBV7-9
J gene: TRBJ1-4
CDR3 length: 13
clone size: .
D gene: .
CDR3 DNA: TGTGCCTGGGGGGGGCAGGCTAATGAAAAACTGTTTTTT
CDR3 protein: CAWGGQANEKLFF

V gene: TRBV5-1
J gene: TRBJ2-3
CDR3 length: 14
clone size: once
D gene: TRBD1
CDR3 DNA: TGCGCCAGCAGCTTGGCGACAGGGGATGGTCCGCAGTATTTT
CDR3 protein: CASSLATGDGPQYF

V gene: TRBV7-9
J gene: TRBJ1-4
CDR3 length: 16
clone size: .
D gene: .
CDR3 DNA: TGTGCCAGCAGCTTTCAATCAGGAGGAGGTAATGAAAAACTGTTTTTT
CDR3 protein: CASSFQSGGGNEKLFF

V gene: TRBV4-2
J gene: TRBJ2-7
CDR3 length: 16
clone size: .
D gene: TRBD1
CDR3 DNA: TGTGCCAGCAGCCAAGCTGCAGACAGGGGATCTTACGAGCAGTACTTC
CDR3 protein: CASSQAADRGSYEQYF

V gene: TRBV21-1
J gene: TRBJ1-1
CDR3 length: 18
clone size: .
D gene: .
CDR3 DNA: TGTGCCAGCAGCAGGGTGACCTTACAATGGCCCGACGACACTGAAGCTTTCTTT
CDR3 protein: CASSRVTLQWPDDTEAFF